Below are 2 T cell receptor beta chains sequenced from a single sample in a study of OX40 agonist ivuxolimab in advanced cancers. Some clones are missing from TCRdb's copy, which holds only in-frame ones; the method was immunoSEQ multiplex PCR. Found here are roughly 32,000 clones, 88% of them singletons; the top ten hold about 53%. The sequences come from CD4+ or CD8+ T cells sorted from blood, collected in a trial of the OX40 agonist ivuxolimab. The receptors were sampled from an adult with an advanced solid tumor such as melanoma, head and neck, liver or kidney cancer.

The V and J genes are TRBV7-2 and TRBJ1-1, with TRBD1 identical over 10 bases. This CDR3 spans 19 amino acids. Germline-derived CDR1 and CDR2 are SGHTA and FQGNSA. The V segment lost 5 bases and the J segment 0 bases; nucleotides outside the gene matches: 15. The CDR3 nucleotides are TGTGCCAGCAGCATTTGGACAGGGGGGATTAGGTCCATGAACACTGAAGCTTTCTTT. This gives the protein CASSIWTGGIRSMNTEAFF.

This sequence joins TRBV27 and TRBJ2-7; 10 nucleotides align to TRBD2. CDR1 and CDR2 from the germline V gene are MNHEY and SMNVEV (reference sequence). V lost 4 bases to trimming and J lost 3 bases; unmatched junction nucleotides: 3. CDR3 length equals 14 residues. The CDR3 region is CASSSVAGGYEQYF. The CDR3 DNA is TGTGCCAGCAGTTCAGTAGCGGGAGGCTACGAGCAGTACTTC.